Listed below are T cell receptor beta chains from one sample, sequenced in a study of cytomegalovirus exposure and HLA in healthy donors. The repertoire was sequenced with immunoSEQ multiplex PCR; TCRdb's copy has only in-frame clones and lacks some. Counted here are under 250,000 clones, roughly 79% occurring once; the ten biggest clones make up 1.5% to 2%. Material: PBMCs. Every receptor here comes from a man under 40 in good health and CMV-seronegative. Both conserved end residues are part of each CDR3. The order of the fields is J gene, V gene, clone size, D gene, CDR3 DNA, CDR3 protein. A D gene is named only where the DNA matches it firmly. Expanded clones are given a class, and other clones once, few, many or no size at all.

TRBJ1-5 TRBV6-1 - - TGTGCCAGCAGGGAGACGTACAGGGGCAATCAGCCCCAGCATTTT CASRETYRGNQPQHF
TRBJ2-7 TRBV12-1 - - TGTGCCAGCAGCTTTAAGGCTAGCGGGACAGTCTCCTACGAGCAGTACTTC CASSFKASGTVSYEQYF
TRBJ1-6 TRBV28 - TRBD1 TGTGCCAGCAGTTTAGTAGGGGCGGGACAGGGGAATTCACCCCTCCACTTT CASSLVGAGQGNSPLHF
TRBJ2-1 TRBV2 - TRBD2 TGTGCCAGTCAGCTCGGGAGCCTAGCGGGAGGGTTTGAGCAGTTCTTC CASQLGSLAGGFEQFF
TRBJ1-2 TRBV7-9 - TRBD1 TGTGCCAGCAGCCCGGTGGACAGGGTAGAGGGCTACACCTTC CASSPVDRVEGYTF
TRBJ1-1 TRBV7-9 - - TGTGCCAGCATCTCTGGGTCGCTGAGGCCGAACACTGAAGCTTTCTTT CASISGSLRPNTEAFF
TRBJ2-3 TRBV7-9 - TRBD1 TGTGCCAGCAGCTTAGAAGGTGGCAGGGGGCGAGCAGATACGCAGTATTTT CASSLEGGRGRADTQYF
TRBJ1-1 TRBV10-3 - TRBD1 TGTGCCATCAGCGATCCGTTCGACAGGGACCCCTTGAACACTGAAGCTTTCTTT CAISDPFDRDPLNTEAFF
TRBJ2-5 TRBV4-2 - TRBD2 TGTGCCAGCAGCCAAGATACTAGCGGGAGTGGGGAGACCCAGTACTTC CASSQDTSGSGETQYF
TRBJ2-1 TRBV2 - - TGTGCCAGCACGACTAGTCCAGATAGCTCCTACAATGAGCAGTTCTTC CASTTSPDSSYNEQFF
TRBJ2-7 TRBV28 once - TGTGCCAGCAGCGGGACATCTACCTACGAGCAGTACTTC CASSGTSTYEQYF
TRBJ2-7 TRBV30 - TRBD1 TGTGCCTGCCTGGACAGGGGATTGCGGCTCTACGAGCAGTACTTC CACLDRGLRLYEQYF
TRBJ1-6 TRBV9 - - TGTGCCAGCAGCGTAGAAGGGGTCGGTGATTCACCCCTCCACTTT CASSVEGVGDSPLHF
TRBJ1-2 TRBV5-1 - - TGCGCCAGCAGCTTGTTCAGGGGAACGGATGGCTACACCTTC CASSLFRGTDGYTF
TRBJ2-1 TRBV19 - TRBD2 TGTGCCAGTAGTCCCCGACTAGCGGGAGAGAGCAATGAGCAGTTCTTC CASSPRLAGESNEQFF
TRBJ2-7 TRBV14 - - TGTGCCAGCAGCCAAGATCGGTCGCCCTCCTACGAGCAGTACTTC CASSQDRSPSYEQYF
TRBJ1-1 TRBV11-2 - TRBD1 TGTGCCAGCAGCTTAGGTAGGGGGCGGAAGAACACTGAAGCTTTCTTT CASSLGRGRKNTEAFF
TRBJ1-1 TRBV9 - - TGTGCCAGCAGCGTAGCACCAGGGGCTAACACTGAAGCTTTCTTT CASSVAPGANTEAFF
TRBJ2-7 TRBV27 - - TGTGCCAGCAGTTTCGGGGATGTCTCCTACGAGCAGTACTTC CASSFGDVSYEQYF
TRBJ2-1 TRBV5-6 - - TGTGCCAGCAGCGAGCCCTTCTACAATGAGCAGTTCTTC CASSEPFYNEQFF
TRBJ1-6 TRBV10-3 - - TGTGCCATCAGGGACTCGCCGAGTTCACCCCTCCACTTT CAIRDSPSSPLHF
TRBJ1-3 TRBV25-1 - - TGTGCCAGCAGTGAGGAGAAGACTGGAAACACCATATATTTT CASSEEKTGNTIYF
TRBJ1-1 TRBV5-1 once TRBD1 TGCGCCAGCAGCTGGGGGAGGGGACAGGGGAACACTGAAGCTTTCTTT CASSWGRGQGNTEAFF
TRBJ1-4 TRBV4-1 medium-sized TRBD1 TGCGCCAGCAGGGGATATGGGACAGGGAATGAAAAACTGTTTTTT CASRGYGTGNEKLFF
TRBJ2-1 TRBV5-1 once - TGCGCCAGCAGCAAGACTAGTGGGTCCTACAATGAGCAGTTCTTC CASSKTSGSYNEQFF
TRBJ2-1 TRBV9 - TRBD2 TGTGCCAGCAGCGTAGGCACTAGCGGATTCTACAATGAGCAGTTCTTC CASSVGTSGFYNEQFF
TRBJ1-6 TRBV10-3 - TRBD1 TGTGCCATCAGTGGGACCGGACAGGGTAATTCACCCCTCCACTTT CAISGTGQGNSPLHF
TRBJ2-2 TRBV27 - - TGTGCCAGCACCTCAAACCGAGGGACCGGGGAGCTGTTTTTT CASTSNRGTGELFF
TRBJ2-7 TRBV9 - TRBD1 TGTGCCAGCAGCGCCGGGACAGGGGTGTACGAGCAGTACTTC CASSAGTGVYEQYF
TRBJ1-4 TRBV9 - TRBD1 TGTGCCAGCAGCGTAGCCCCCACAGGGGATGGAGAAAAACTGTTTTTT CASSVAPTGDGEKLFF
TRBJ2-5 TRBV9 - - TGTGCCAGCAGCGTAGCCTCCGACAGGACCCAAGAGACCCAGTACTTC CASSVASDRTQETQYF
TRBJ2-3 TRBV5-4 - TRBD2 TGTGCCAGCAGCTTGGGACTAGCGGGAGTTGGCACAGATACGCAGTATTTT CASSLGLAGVGTDTQYF
TRBJ1-6 TRBV4-1 - - TGCGCCAGCAGCCAAGATCCGAGCTCCTATAATTCACCCCTCCACTTT CASSQDPSSYNSPLHF
TRBJ2-7 TRBV9 - - TGTGCCAGCAGCGTAGCGGCAGGCTACTACGAGCAGTACTTC CASSVAAGYYEQYF
TRBJ2-1 TRBV30 - - TGTGCCTGGAGTGTAACTCTAGAATACAATGAGCAGTTCTTC CAWSVTLEYNEQFF
TRBJ2-5 TRBV27 - - TGTGCCAGCAGGCTGTCGGGAATAGAGACCCAGTACTTC CASRLSGIETQYF
TRBJ2-3 TRBV18 - TRBD2 TGTGCCAGCTCACCTAGCGGGAGTTCAGATACGCAGTATTTT CASSPSGSSDTQYF
TRBJ2-1 TRBV2 - - TGTGCCAGCAGTGAAGTCGGGAGCTCCTACAATGAGCAGTTCTTC CASSEVGSSYNEQFF
TRBJ2-7 TRBV5-6 - - TGTGCCAGCAGCTTGATTGACCAACTAAGAAACGAGCAGTACTTC CASSLIDQLRNEQYF
TRBJ2-1 TRBV6-1 - TRBD2 TGTGCCAGCAGCCTTCTAGCGGGGGTACCCAATGAGCAGTTCTTC CASSLLAGVPNEQFF
TRBJ1-1 TRBV28 - - TGTGCCAGCAGTCACAGGATAGGGGCCGGGGGGTCTGAAGCTTTCTTT CASSHRIGAGGSEAFF
TRBJ2-3 TRBV6-4 - TRBD2 TGTGCCAGCAGTGACTCGAGTCGGGGCGGGAGAGATACGCAGTATTTT CASSDSSRGGRDTQYF
TRBJ1-6 TRBV19 - TRBD1 TGTGCCAGTAGTAACCCGACAGGGGACAGCTCCTATAATTCACCCCTCCACTTT CASSNPTGDSSYNSPLHF
TRBJ2-7 TRBV5-1 - TRBD2 TGCGCCAGCAGCTTGGTGTCGGGCCTAGCGGATTACGAGCAGTACTTC CASSLVSGLADYEQYF
TRBJ2-1 TRBV9 - - TGTGCCAGCAGCGTAGTTCGAGGCGGGATCGTCGATGAGCAGTTCTTC CASSVVRGGIVDEQFF
TRBJ1-1 TRBV19 - TRBD1 TGTGCCAGTAGTATTAGACGGACAGGGGGCGCGCCTGAAGCTTTCTTT CASSIRRTGGAPEAFF
TRBJ2-2 TRBV5-1 few - TGCGCCAGCAGCTTGGCTAGAAGCGGGGAGCTGTTTTTT CASSLARSGELFF
TRBJ2-7 TRBV19 - TRBD2 TGTGCCAGTAGTTTCCGAGCGGGAGCTCTCGAGCAGTACTTC CASSFRAGALEQYF
TRBJ2-7 TRBV28 - - TGTGCCAGCAGGGGGGCGGGGGCCCTCTCCTACGAGCAGTACTTC CASRGAGALSYEQYF
TRBJ2-7 TRBV9 - - TGTGCCAGCAGCTCCAGTTGGAGCTCCTACGAGCAGTACTTC CASSSSWSSYEQYF
TRBJ2-2 TRBV30 - TRBD2 TGTGCCTGGAGTGTACTAGCGGGAGCAACCGGGGAGCTGTTTTTT CAWSVLAGATGELFF